This is a list of T cell receptor beta chains from one sample in a study of cytomegalovirus exposure and HLA in healthy donors. Sequencing used immunoSEQ multiplex PCR; TCRdb keeps in-frame clones, though not all of them. This table has some 150,000 clones, around 79% appearing once. Sequencing was done on a sample of PBMCs. These receptors all come from a man aged 40-49 years in good health and CMV-seropositive. Each CDR3 is given with its conserved first and last residue. The order of the fields is clone size, V gene, J gene, D gene, CDR3 DNA, CDR3 protein. A D gene is named only where the DNA matches it firmly. Clone size is stated in some rows and not others, as once, few, many or a class when expanded.

clone_size: NA; v_call: TRBV7-8; j_call: TRBJ1-1; d_call: TRBD1; cdr3_nt: TGTGCCAGCAGCTTAGTTGGCAGGGGGCAGGCGTTCCCTGAAGCTTTCTTT; cdr3_aa: CASSLVGRGQAFPEAFF
clone_size: NA; v_call: TRBV19; j_call: TRBJ2-5; d_call: TRBD2; cdr3_nt: TGTGCCAGTGCGGGGGGAAAAGTAGGGGACCAGTACTTC; cdr3_aa: CASAGGKVGDQYF
clone_size: NA; v_call: TRBV15; j_call: TRBJ2-5; d_call: TRBD2; cdr3_nt: TGTGCCACCAGCAGAGGGGGGGGTGGTGGGGAGACCCAGTACTTC; cdr3_aa: CATSRGGGGGETQYF
clone_size: NA; v_call: TRBV30; j_call: TRBJ1-5; d_call: NA; cdr3_nt: TGTGCCTGGAGCCAACGACAGTACCATCAGCCCCAGCATTTT; cdr3_aa: CAWSQRQYHQPQHF
clone_size: few; v_call: TRBV5-1; j_call: TRBJ2-7; d_call: TRBD2; cdr3_nt: TGCGCCAGCAGCCCGCCCGTATTAGCGGGAGCGGCCGAGCAGTACTTC; cdr3_aa: CASSPPVLAGAAEQYF
clone_size: NA; v_call: TRBV28; j_call: TRBJ1-2; d_call: TRBD1; cdr3_nt: TGTGCCAGCAGTCCTGGGACAGGGAGGTACTATGGCTACACCTTC; cdr3_aa: CASSPGTGRYYGYTF
clone_size: NA; v_call: TRBV7-8; j_call: TRBJ2-2; d_call: TRBD2; cdr3_nt: TGTGCCAGCAGCTTAGTTGGTGTCGGTGGCCTAGCGGGGAGAACCGGGGAGCTGTTTTTT; cdr3_aa: CASSLVGVGGLAGRTGELFF
clone_size: NA; v_call: TRBV10-3; j_call: TRBJ2-7; d_call: TRBD1; cdr3_nt: TGTGCCATCAGTGCGGGACAGGGATTCGCTCTCTACGAGCAGTACTTC; cdr3_aa: CAISAGQGFALYEQYF
clone_size: NA; v_call: TRBV10-3; j_call: TRBJ2-1; d_call: NA; cdr3_nt: TGTGCCGTCAGTCAACGGGAGAGCTCCTACAATGAGCAGTTCTTC; cdr3_aa: CAVSQRESSYNEQFF
clone_size: NA; v_call: TRBV11-2; j_call: TRBJ2-2; d_call: TRBD2; cdr3_nt: TGTGCCAGCAGCTTAGAGAGACTAGCTGCCGGGGAGCTGTTTTTT; cdr3_aa: CASSLERLAAGELFF
clone_size: NA; v_call: TRBV6-5; j_call: TRBJ2-5; d_call: NA; cdr3_nt: TGTGCCAGCAGTGGCGGCGGGGCCCAGTACTTC; cdr3_aa: CASSGGGAQYF
clone_size: NA; v_call: TRBV4-1; j_call: TRBJ1-5; d_call: NA; cdr3_nt: TGCGCCAGCAGCCAAGATTTAGCAGGGTGGCCTCAGCCCCAGCATTTT; cdr3_aa: CASSQDLAGWPQPQHF
clone_size: NA; v_call: TRBV28; j_call: TRBJ1-2; d_call: NA; cdr3_nt: TGTGCCAGCAGTTGGCAGAACTATGGCTACACCTTC; cdr3_aa: CASSWQNYGYTF
clone_size: NA; v_call: TRBV9; j_call: TRBJ1-1; d_call: NA; cdr3_nt: TGTGCCAGCAGCGTAGGCCGCAGGGCGAACACTGAAGCTTTCTTT; cdr3_aa: CASSVGRRANTEAFF
clone_size: NA; v_call: TRBV19; j_call: TRBJ1-1; d_call: NA; cdr3_nt: TGTGCCAGTAGTATATTGTATAGGAACACTGAAGCTTTCTTT; cdr3_aa: CASSILYRNTEAFF
clone_size: NA; v_call: TRBV19; j_call: TRBJ2-7; d_call: TRBD1; cdr3_nt: TGTGCCAGTAGTGACAGTGGGACAGGGTTGTCCGAGCAGTACTTC; cdr3_aa: CASSDSGTGLSEQYF
clone_size: NA; v_call: TRBV7-6; j_call: TRBJ2-5; d_call: NA; cdr3_nt: TGTGCCAGCAGCTTAGAGCGGGTCGGGAAAGAGACCCAGTACTTC; cdr3_aa: CASSLERVGKETQYF
clone_size: NA; v_call: TRBV28; j_call: TRBJ1-1; d_call: TRBD1; cdr3_nt: TGTGCCAGCAGTCCAGGGATAATACAGGGGAGAGACACTGAAGCTTTCTTT; cdr3_aa: CASSPGIIQGRDTEAFF
clone_size: once; v_call: TRBV9; j_call: TRBJ2-2; d_call: NA; cdr3_nt: TGTGCCAGCAGCGTAGTGTCTAGCGGGGAGCTGTTTTTT; cdr3_aa: CASSVVSSGELFF
clone_size: NA; v_call: TRBV2; j_call: TRBJ2-7; d_call: NA; cdr3_nt: TGTGCCAGCTCGGGCCTAATTAGGGGTGAGCAGTACTTC; cdr3_aa: CASSGLIRGEQYF
clone_size: NA; v_call: TRBV4-2; j_call: TRBJ1-4; d_call: NA; cdr3_nt: TGTGCCAGCAGCCAAGAAAGTCCCGGAGGACCTAATGAAAAACTGTTTTTT; cdr3_aa: CASSQESPGGPNEKLFF
clone_size: NA; v_call: TRBV2; j_call: TRBJ2-1; d_call: TRBD1; cdr3_nt: TGTGCCAGCAACACCGGGACAGGGAACCATGAGCAGTTCTTC; cdr3_aa: CASNTGTGNHEQFF
clone_size: NA; v_call: TRBV29-1; j_call: TRBJ2-1; d_call: NA; cdr3_nt: TGCAGCGTTGAGGACTACCTAGTTTACAATGAGCAGTTCTTC; cdr3_aa: CSVEDYLVYNEQFF
clone_size: NA; v_call: TRBV20-1; j_call: TRBJ2-3; d_call: NA; cdr3_nt: TGCAGTGCTAGAGTCGGAGGGGCGCAGTATTTT; cdr3_aa: CSARVGGAQYF
clone_size: NA; v_call: TRBV10-3; j_call: TRBJ2-3; d_call: TRBD2; cdr3_nt: TGTGCCATCAGGACTAGCGGGAGCACAGATACGCAGTATTTT; cdr3_aa: CAIRTSGSTDTQYF
clone_size: NA; v_call: TRBV19; j_call: TRBJ2-2; d_call: NA; cdr3_nt: TGTGCCAGTAGTATAATGGGGGCTGGGAACACCGGGGAGCTGTTTTTT; cdr3_aa: CASSIMGAGNTGELFF
clone_size: NA; v_call: TRBV14; j_call: TRBJ2-4; d_call: TRBD1; cdr3_nt: TGTGCCAGCAGCCAAATTGACAGGGGTCTAGCCAAAAACATTCAGTACTTC; cdr3_aa: CASSQIDRGLAKNIQYF
clone_size: NA; v_call: TRBV7-9; j_call: TRBJ2-7; d_call: TRBD1; cdr3_nt: TGTGCCAGCAGCTTAGGGACAGGGCCCTACGAGCAGTACTTC; cdr3_aa: CASSLGTGPYEQYF